This T cell receptor (beta chain) comes out of a study of identical twins. TCRdb called the 5' RACE reads again in MiXCR, with one record for every CDR3 protein. There are about 290,000 distinct CDR3 sequences in the sample; nearly 9.5% occur only once, and about 7.1% lies in the top ten. Trimming cost V 1 base and J 0 bases, with 16 bases left between them. Per the germline V gene, CDR1 is LGHDT and CDR2 is YNNKEL (reference sequence). This CDR3 comprises 18 residues. The sample also formed part of further work on yellow fever vaccine responses in identical twins.

This sequence was found in a young woman in good health. The sequencing input was CD8+ T cells sorted from blood. The J gene is TRBJ1-3, the V gene TRBV3-1; D is uncertain. CDR3 in DNA: TGTGCCAGCAGCCAAGGTGTTTTTGGCCGAAGCTCTGGAAACACCATATATTTT. It is translated as CASSQGVFGRSSGNTIYF.